The source of this T cell receptor beta chain is a study of beta chain features in type 1 diabetes. Study-level background: Healthy donors and patients had similar age, gender and cell yields.

Purities in excess of 95% were seen in all sorted populations. This clone was picked up a small number of times. The CDR3 spans 15 residues. Trimming took off 3 bases at V and 1 base at J, with 15 bases between the two ends. Germline-derived CDR1 and CDR2 are SQVTM and ANQGSEA. What was sequenced were expressed TCRB transcripts, since all of the isolated RNA had been reverse transcribed. Deep immunoSEQ sequencing covered naive, central memory and regulatory T cell samples. Clones were read by immunoSEQ multiplex PCR, and TCRdb kept only the in-frame ones, dropping some. Among hundreds of thousands of clones, around 9.6% were seen once, and the ten largest hold under 0.045%.

The sequence came from a woman between 18 and 30 years old in good health. The gene calls are TRBV29-1 and TRBJ2-5; tentatively, D is TRBD1 (6 bases). Sequenced material: naive CD4+ T cells from blood. The CDR3 DNA sequence: TGCAGCGTTGACAAGGCCCAGGGGCCCCAAGAGACCCAGTACTTC. Amino acid sequence: CSVDKAQGPQETQYF.